A single sample gave rise to the 2 T cell receptor beta chains below, sequenced in a study of control samples from healthy donors and cancer patients. Sequencing was performed with immunoSEQ multiplex PCR; in TCRdb, only in-frame clones are kept and a portion is missing. This sample yields roughly 200,000 clones, of which roughly 94% are seen a single time; roughly 1.6% belongs to the top ten. The sequenced material came from blood. The origin of the receptors is a man in his fifties or sixties in good health.

V gene TRBV7-9 combines with J gene TRBJ1-1, with TRBD1 matching 7 bases. Germline V gene lookup returns CDR1 SEHNR and CDR2 FQNEAQ (reference sequence). After removal of 2 bases from V and 3 bases from J, the junction contained 3 bases not matched to a gene. The CDR3 is made up of 14 amino acids. CDR3 protein: CASSLQGGHTEAFF. The DNA for the CDR3 is TGTGCCAGCAGCTTACAGGGGGGGCACACTGAAGCTTTCTTT. The full variable domain, its missing parts supplied by reference TRBV7-9 and TRBJ1-1, is DTGVSQNPRHKITKRGQNVTFRCDPISEHNRLYWYRQTLGQGPEFLTYFQNEAQLEKSRLLSDRFSAERPKGSFSTLEIQRTEQGDSAMYLCASSLQGGHTEAFFGQGTRLTVV.

The chain joins TRBV4-3 to TRBJ1-3, with D tentatively TRBD1 (6 bases). V lost 0 bases and J 1 base, leaving 19 bases between the germline ends. CDR1 is LGHNA and CDR2 is YSLEER in the germline V gene. The CDR3 contains 19 residues. The CDR3 reads CASSQEATGRLFSGNTIYF. CDR3 coding DNA: TGCGCCAGCAGCCAAGAGGCGACAGGCAGGTTATTTTCTGGAAACACCATATATTTT.